This T cell receptor (beta chain) stems from a study of T cell responses to AZD1222 COVID-19 vaccine. This CDR3 contains 11 residues. The V gene lost 2 bases and the J gene lost 9 bases, with 6 bases spanning the gap. Germline V gives CDR1 SGHAT, CDR2 FQNNGV. The assay was immunoSEQ multiplex PCR, and TCRdb's table has in-frame clones only and misses some. In the table there are 80,000 or so clones, roughly nine tenths of which are singletons. Sequences were derived from peripheral blood, sampled on day 0 of AZD1222 vaccination. The J gene is TRBJ2-3, the V gene TRBV11-2; D is unclear. The sequence came from an adult in good health. Written as DNA, the CDR3 is TGTGCCAGCAGCTTATTGGCGACGCAGTATTTT. It specifies CASSLLATQYF.